The rows below give T cell receptor beta chains drawn from one sample of a study of cytomegalovirus exposure and HLA in healthy donors. Assay: immunoSEQ multiplex PCR; the TCRdb copy retains only in-frame clones and omits some. The sample has some 35,000 clones, approximately 70% seen once. Sequenced sample: PBMCs. Source of these receptors: a man younger than 45 in good health and CMV-seronegative. CDR3s include the opening cysteine and the closing phenylalanine or tryptophan. D genes are given only for firm matches. A row's size may be missing; if present it is once, few, many or a size class.

clone_size: NA; d_call: NA; j_call: TRBJ2-7; v_call: TRBV10-1; cdr3_nt: TGCGCCAGCAGCCCAGTGGGAGTCTCCTACGAGCAGTACTTC; cdr3_aa: CASSPVGVSYEQYF
clone_size: once; d_call: TRBD2; j_call: TRBJ2-1; v_call: TRBV4-2; cdr3_nt: TGTGCCAGCAGCCAAGATCTCCGGGGGGGCTTCAAGAATGAGCAGTTCTTC; cdr3_aa: CASSQDLRGGFKNEQFF
clone_size: few; d_call: NA; j_call: TRBJ2-3; v_call: TRBV28; cdr3_nt: TGTGCCAGCAGTTCACAGATCCAGGATACGCAGTATTTT; cdr3_aa: CASSSQIQDTQYF
clone_size: once; d_call: TRBD2; j_call: TRBJ2-3; v_call: TRBV5-4; cdr3_nt: TGTGCCAGCAGCTTGGCGCGGGAGAGGAGCACAGATACGCAGTATTTT; cdr3_aa: CASSLARERSTDTQYF
clone_size: NA; d_call: NA; j_call: TRBJ1-2; v_call: TRBV6-5; cdr3_nt: TGTGCCAGCAGTGTCGGTGGGGGCAACTATGGCTACACCTTC; cdr3_aa: CASSVGGGNYGYTF
clone_size: NA; d_call: NA; j_call: TRBJ2-6; v_call: TRBV10-1; cdr3_nt: TGCGCCAGCAGTGAAGGGGGTTCTGGGGCCAACGTCCTGACTTTC; cdr3_aa: CASSEGGSGANVLTF
clone_size: few; d_call: NA; j_call: TRBJ2-3; v_call: TRBV10-1; cdr3_nt: TGCGCCAGCAGTGAGTTGGGGACTAGCACAGATACGCAGTATTTT; cdr3_aa: CASSELGTSTDTQYF
clone_size: NA; d_call: TRBD1; j_call: TRBJ1-4; v_call: TRBV7-2; cdr3_nt: TGTGCCAGCAGTTTAGGGGGGACAGGGGGTGGGGGTGAAAAACTGTTTTTT; cdr3_aa: CASSLGGTGGGGEKLFF
clone_size: NA; d_call: NA; j_call: TRBJ1-2; v_call: TRBV6-5; cdr3_nt: TGTGCCAGCAGTACTACGGACAGTAGCTACACCTTC; cdr3_aa: CASSTTDSSYTF
clone_size: few; d_call: TRBD1; j_call: TRBJ1-2; v_call: TRBV28; cdr3_nt: TGTGCCAGCAGTTTTCAGGGGGGCGCATATGGCTACACCTTC; cdr3_aa: CASSFQGGAYGYTF
clone_size: NA; d_call: TRBD1; j_call: TRBJ1-2; v_call: TRBV7-2; cdr3_nt: TGTGCCAGCAGCCTAGCCCGACAGGGGTTGTACACCTTC; cdr3_aa: CASSLARQGLYTF
clone_size: NA; d_call: NA; j_call: TRBJ2-7; v_call: TRBV2; cdr3_nt: TGTGCCAGCAGTGTTTCCTACTACGAGCAGTACTTC; cdr3_aa: CASSVSYYEQYF
clone_size: once; d_call: NA; j_call: TRBJ1-4; v_call: TRBV7-9; cdr3_nt: TGTGCCAGCAGCCGCGGGACCCAAGGGGAAAAACTGTTTTTT; cdr3_aa: CASSRGTQGEKLFF
clone_size: NA; d_call: NA; j_call: TRBJ1-1; v_call: TRBV13; cdr3_nt: TGTGCCAGCAGCCTACGCGGTACGGCTTTCTTT; cdr3_aa: CASSLRGTAFF
clone_size: NA; d_call: NA; j_call: TRBJ1-2; v_call: TRBV29-1; cdr3_nt: TGCAGCGTTGAAGGTCCCCAGGGAACCTATGGCTACACCTTC; cdr3_aa: CSVEGPQGTYGYTF
clone_size: NA; d_call: NA; j_call: TRBJ1-4; v_call: TRBV27; cdr3_nt: TGTGCCAGCAGCTACACAGCAACTAATGAAAAACTGTTTTTT; cdr3_aa: CASSYTATNEKLFF
clone_size: NA; d_call: TRBD1; j_call: TRBJ1-4; v_call: TRBV6-5; cdr3_nt: TGTGCCAGCAGACGTGATACAGGGGGCAATGAAAAACTGTTTTTT; cdr3_aa: CASRRDTGGNEKLFF
clone_size: NA; d_call: NA; j_call: TRBJ1-5; v_call: TRBV29-1; cdr3_nt: TGCAGCGTCGGACGGGATAACGGGCAGCCCCAGCATTTT; cdr3_aa: CSVGRDNGQPQHF